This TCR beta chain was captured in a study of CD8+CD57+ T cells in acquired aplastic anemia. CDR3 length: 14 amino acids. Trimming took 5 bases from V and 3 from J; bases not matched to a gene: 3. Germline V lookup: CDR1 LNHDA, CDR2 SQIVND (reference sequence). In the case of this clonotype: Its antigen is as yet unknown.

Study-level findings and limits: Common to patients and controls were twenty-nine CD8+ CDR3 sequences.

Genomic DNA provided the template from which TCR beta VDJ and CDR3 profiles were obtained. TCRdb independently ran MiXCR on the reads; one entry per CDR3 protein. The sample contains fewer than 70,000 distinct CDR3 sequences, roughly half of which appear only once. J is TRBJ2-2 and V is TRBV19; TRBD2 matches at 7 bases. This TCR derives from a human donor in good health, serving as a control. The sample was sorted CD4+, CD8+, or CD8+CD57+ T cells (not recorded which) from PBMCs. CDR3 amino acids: CASSRAGDTGELFF. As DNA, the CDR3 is TGTGCCAGTAGTCGGGCGGGGGACACCGGGGAGCTGTTTTTT.